The present T cell receptor beta chain was sequenced within a study of T cells after yellow fever vaccination. Overall study results and limits: Among primary-vaccination clones, most reappeared after the booster, at almost 98% for CD4 and 88% for CD8. One caveat is that FACS-sorted repertoires could contain abundant clonotypes contaminating from the bulk population.

TCRdb reprocessed the 5' RACE reads via MiXCR and lists one record per CDR3 protein. The table lists around 340,000 distinct CDR3 sequences, more than 8.5% of them singletons, with around 17% in the top ten. This clonotype has more than one count but fewer than ten. As yet, its antigen is unknown. The CDR3 spans 14 residues. Trimming took off 4 bases at V and 4 bases at J, with 14 bases between the two ends. Germline assignment: CDR1 SGHRS and CDR2 YFSETQ. Here the sequenced sample was PBMCs, taken on the day of the first yellow fever vaccination. The genes are TRBV5-1 and TRBJ1-1, with D perhaps matching TRBD1 (6 bases). The sequence was collected from a young man who received the YFV17D yellow fever vaccine. This CDR3 is CASSPGTKGTEAFF. In nucleotides, the CDR3 is TGCGCCAGCAGCCCAGGGACAAAGGGCACTGAAGCTTTCTTT.